The clone carrying this T cell receptor beta chain was observed a few times. Its antigen is undetermined. These data are taken from a study of cytomegalovirus exposure and HLA in healthy donors. Study as a whole: Around 81% of 300 to 450 genotyped donors fell in the Caucasian-associated ancestry cluster. General study results and limits: Productive status was seen about 87% or about 30% of the time for most TCR beta V segments in an earlier analysis.

PCR used 60 Vbeta primers and 13 Jbeta primers. In the original analysis: Later reanalysis found about 78 million unique TCR beta chains, roughly 10 million of them shared. Data came from immunoSEQ multiplex PCR; TCRdb stores just in-frame clones and leaves some out. D and trimming were read from the DNA, whereas the V and J calls and clone size are those reported in that table. The sample consists of some 84,000 clones, just under 80% of them appearing once. This receptor was obtained from a male donor in good health and CMV-seropositive. The sequencing input was PBMCs.

CDR3 residues: CASSAGTGDTDTQYF. DNA for the CDR3: TGTGCCAGCAGTGCCGGGACAGGGGACACAGATACGCAGTATTTT. This chain connects TRBV6-4 to TRBJ2-3; 10 nucleotides agree with TRBD1. The CDR3 totals 15 residues. Germline CDR1 MRHNA, CDR2 SNTAGT. V lost 4 bases, J lost 2 bases, and 3 bases stayed unmatched.